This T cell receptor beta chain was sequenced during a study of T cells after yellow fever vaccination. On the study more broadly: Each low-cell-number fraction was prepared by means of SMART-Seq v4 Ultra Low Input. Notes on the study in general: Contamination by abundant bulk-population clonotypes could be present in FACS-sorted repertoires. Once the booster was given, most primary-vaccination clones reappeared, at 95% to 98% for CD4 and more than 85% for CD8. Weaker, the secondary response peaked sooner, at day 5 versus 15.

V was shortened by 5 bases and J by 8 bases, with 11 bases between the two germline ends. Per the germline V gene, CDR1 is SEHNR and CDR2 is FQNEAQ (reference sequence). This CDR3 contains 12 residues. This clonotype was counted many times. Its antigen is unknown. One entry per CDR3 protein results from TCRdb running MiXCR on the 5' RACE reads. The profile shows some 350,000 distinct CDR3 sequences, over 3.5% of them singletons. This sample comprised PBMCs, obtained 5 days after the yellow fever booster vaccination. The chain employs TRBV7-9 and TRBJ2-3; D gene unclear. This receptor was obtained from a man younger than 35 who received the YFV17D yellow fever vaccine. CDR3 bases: TGTGCCAGCAGCCCGACTGCCGGTACGCAGTATTTT. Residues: CASSPTAGTQYF.